A selection of T cell receptor beta chains follows, all from one sample in a study of blood T cells in healthy people across ages. MiXCR, run by TCRdb on the 5' RACE reads, gives a single entry per CDR3 protein. Counted here are hundreds of thousands of distinct CDR3 sequences, approximately 25% occurring once; the ten biggest clones make up just under 9%. The data also belong to a second study, concerning T cells of mothers and their children.

Sequencing was done on a sample of blood. The receptors come from a boy between 10 and 17 years old in good health. The CDR3 runs from the conserved cysteine through the conserved F or W. D genes are given only for firm matches. The size of a clone is reported for some rows only, either as once, few or many, or as a class for expanded clones.

j_call,d_call,clone_size,v_call,cdr3_aa,cdr3_nt
TRBJ1-1,.,.,TRBV18,CASSPLVLNTEAFF,TGTGCCAGCTCACCACTGGTGCTGAACACTGAAGCTTTCTTT
TRBJ2-2,.,few,TRBV9,CASSVGATGELFF,TGTGCCAGCAGCGTAGGGGCCACCGGGGAGCTGTTTTTT
TRBJ2-7,TRBD2,.,TRBV12-3/TRBV12-4,CASRRTSGIYEQYF,TGTGCCAGCAGGAGGACTAGCGGGATCTACGAGCAGTACTTC
TRBJ2-3,.,few,TRBV7-9,CASSGGPWNTDTQYF,TGTGCCAGCAGCGGGGGGCCGTGGAACACAGATACGCAGTATTTT
TRBJ2-7,.,few,TRBV7-9,CASSTGILFYEQYF,TGTGCCAGCAGCACGGGCATCCTCTTCTACGAGCAGTACTTC
TRBJ2-7,TRBD1,.,TRBV6-2/TRBV6-3,CASTTQTGGNEQYF,TGTGCCAGCACCACACAGACAGGGGGGAACGAGCAGTACTTC
TRBJ2-7,TRBD1,few,TRBV18,CASSRVPGQGSISYEQYF,TGTGCCAGCTCACGAGTCCCGGGACAGGGATCTATATCCTACGAGCAGTACTTC
TRBJ2-1,.,many,TRBV5-1,CASSGRGEQFF,TGCGCCAGCAGCGGCCGGGGTGAGCAGTTCTTC
TRBJ2-7,TRBD1,few,TRBV10-3,CAIRGQVTYEQYF,TGTGCCATCAGGGGACAGGTTACGTACGAGCAGTACTTC
TRBJ2-1,.,few,TRBV5-1,CASSLIPSGGGEQFF,TGCGCCAGCAGCTTGATCCCTAGTGGGGGTGGTGAGCAGTTCTTC
TRBJ2-7,TRBD2,.,TRBV29-1,CSAGTSSYEQYF,TGCAGCGCCGGGACTAGCTCCTACGAGCAGTACTTC
TRBJ2-4,.,.,TRBV20-1,CSARTDHLAKNIQYF,TGCAGTGCTAGGACAGATCATCTAGCCAAAAACATTCAGTACTTC
TRBJ1-4,TRBD1,few,TRBV20-1,CSARARTGLDEKLFF,TGCAGTGCTAGAGCCCGGACAGGCCTTGATGAAAAACTGTTTTTT
TRBJ2-5,.,few,TRBV11-2,CASSPYALRAGAKETQYF,TGTGCCAGCAGCCCGTATGCCCTACGGGCAGGGGCAAAAGAGACCCAGTACTTC
TRBJ1-1,TRBD1,few,TRBV28,CASSLDPGGKNTEAFF,TGTGCCAGCAGTTTGGATCCAGGGGGAAAGAACACTGAAGCTTTCTTT
TRBJ1-4,.,many,TRBV28,CASSRPQGRNEKLFF,TGTGCCAGCAGCCGCCCACAGGGTAGGAATGAAAAACTGTTTTTT
TRBJ1-5,.,.,TRBV20-1,CSARDIAGSNQPQHF,TGCAGTGCTAGAGATATTGCAGGGAGCAATCAGCCCCAGCATTTT
TRBJ2-5,.,few,TRBV5-1,CASSSNTNPETQYF,TGCGCCAGCAGCTCCAACACCAACCCGGAGACCCAGTACTTC
TRBJ2-1,TRBD2,.,TRBV7-2,CASSSLGLEKYNEQFF,TGTGCCAGCAGCTCACTGGGACTAGAGAAGTACAATGAGCAGTTCTTC
TRBJ2-4,TRBD2,.,TRBV15,CATSRDAGDSLDIQYF,TGTGCCACCAGCAGAGATGCGGGAGATAGTCTAGACATTCAGTACTTC
TRBJ2-3,.,once,TRBV29-1,CSVTGSGTDTQYF,TGCAGCGTTACAGGGTCTGGCACAGATACGCAGTATTTT
TRBJ2-6,TRBD1,.,TRBV10-3,CAISEPGGPGANVLTF,TGTGCCATCAGTGAGCCAGGGGGCCCTGGGGCCAACGTCCTGACTTTC
TRBJ2-1,TRBD2,few,TRBV7-8,CASSLAGGHEQFF,TGTGCCAGCAGCTTAGCGGGAGGGCACGAGCAGTTCTTC
TRBJ1-2,.,few,TRBV6-1,CASREGQRLNYGYTF,TGTGCCAGCCGAGAGGGGCAGCGGCTTAACTATGGCTACACCTTC
TRBJ2-3,TRBD2,.,TRBV7-2,CASSLDSGGWDTQYF,TGTGCCAGCAGCTTAGATAGCGGGGGTTGGGATACGCAGTATTTT
TRBJ2-1,.,few,TRBV7-2,CASSLAVPTANEQFF,TGTGCCAGCAGCTTAGCGGTCCCTACCGCGAATGAGCAGTTCTTC
TRBJ1-1,.,.,TRBV29-1,CSVSLALGAFF,TGCAGCGTTTCCCTCGCCCTGGGAGCTTTCTTT
TRBJ2-1,TRBD2,.,TRBV20-1,CSARLAGGIYNEQFF,TGCAGTGCTCGACTAGCGGGGGGGATTTACAATGAGCAGTTCTTC
TRBJ2-5,TRBD2,.,TRBV27,CASSPSSGRRQETQYF,TGTGCCAGCAGTCCATCTAGCGGGAGGCGCCAAGAGACCCAGTACTTC
TRBJ2-7,.,few,TRBV12-3/TRBV12-4,CASSSSRLGEQYF,TGTGCCAGCAGTTCCAGCAGGTTGGGCGAGCAGTACTTC
TRBJ2-3,.,few,TRBV28,CASSSSPDADTQYF,TGTGCCAGCAGTTCATCCCCCGACGCAGATACGCAGTATTTT
TRBJ2-7,.,.,TRBV12-3/TRBV12-4,CASRGAGDYEQYF,TGTGCCAGCAGGGGGGCGGGGGACTACGAGCAGTACTTC
TRBJ2-7,TRBD2,few,TRBV10-3,CAITQGTSGRYEQYF,TGTGCCATAACACAGGGGACTAGCGGGAGGTACGAGCAGTACTTC
TRBJ1-6,.,.,TRBV7-9,CASSPATGYNSPLHF,TGTGCCAGCAGCCCGGCGACGGGGTATAATTCACCCCTCCACTTT
TRBJ2-1,.,few,TRBV30,CAWSVPGWGDNEQFF,TGTGCCTGGAGTGTACCGGGGTGGGGGGACAATGAGCAGTTCTTC
TRBJ2-1,.,few,TRBV30,CAWSPDNNEQFF,TGTGCCTGGTCCCCAGATAACAATGAGCAGTTCTTC
TRBJ2-2,.,.,TRBV6-5,CASTDNTGELFF,TGTGCCAGCACCGATAACACCGGGGAGCTGTTTTTT
TRBJ2-7,.,.,TRBV12-3/TRBV12-4,CASSPQGLLRYEQYF,TGTGCCAGCAGTCCCCAGGGTCTTCTGCGGTACGAGCAGTACTTC
TRBJ2-3,.,many,TRBV6-5,CASSYSLQGADTQYF,TGTGCCAGCAGTTACTCGCTACAGGGTGCGGATACGCAGTATTTT
TRBJ1-1,TRBD1,few,TRBV2,CASRPTGARNTEAFF,TGTGCCAGCAGGCCGACAGGGGCGAGGAACACTGAAGCTTTCTTT
TRBJ2-7,.,few,TRBV7-9,CASSLAGRPYGDYEQYF,TGTGCCAGCAGCTTAGCCGGTCGGCCCTATGGCGACTACGAGCAGTACTTC
TRBJ2-2,.,few,TRBV6-6,CASSLGSHTGELFF,TGTGCCAGCAGTTTAGGCTCTCACACCGGGGAGCTGTTTTTT
TRBJ2-7,.,few,TRBV15,CATSIITGNSYEQYF,TGTGCCACCAGCATAATCACAGGGAACTCCTACGAGCAGTACTTC
TRBJ2-7,TRBD2,.,TRBV25-1,CASSESGGSGSYEQYF,TGTGCCAGCAGTGAATCGGGGGGATCGGGCTCCTACGAGCAGTACTTC
TRBJ2-5,.,.,TRBV4-3,CASSQDWVPSGETQYF,TGCGCCAGCAGCCAAGATTGGGTGCCAAGTGGGGAGACCCAGTACTTC
TRBJ2-3,.,.,TRBV4-2,CASSQDKNTDTQYF,TGTGCCAGCAGCCAAGATAAAAACACAGATACGCAGTATTTT
TRBJ2-1,TRBD1,.,TRBV6-5,CASWGQGIYNEQFF,TGTGCCAGCTGGGGACAGGGAATTTACAATGAGCAGTTCTTC
TRBJ2-2,.,.,TRBV29-1,CSVRGTGVAGELFF,TGCAGCGTTCGTGGGACGGGGGTGGCCGGGGAGCTGTTTTTT
TRBJ1-2,TRBD1,.,TRBV7-9,CASSLAEGQTLYGYTF,TGTGCCAGCAGCTTAGCGGAGGGACAGACACTCTATGGCTACACCTTC
TRBJ2-1,.,few,TRBV24-1,CATSDRLGPGTHNEQFF,TGTGCCACCAGTGATCGCCTGGGGCCCGGCACCCACAATGAGCAGTTCTTC